One sample yielded the 2 T cell receptor beta chains listed below, sequenced in a study of T cell changes during pregnancy in multiple sclerosis. The repertoire was sequenced with immunoSEQ multiplex PCR; TCRdb's copy has only in-frame clones and lacks some. The sample contains tens of thousands of clones, over 75% of which appear only once. The sample in question was CD8+ T cells from peripheral blood mononuclear cells, obtained before pregnancy. These TCRs come from a female donor with multiple sclerosis, enrolled in a pregnancy study.

This clone was detected only once. The CDR3 region has the DNA TGTGCTAGTGGTTTTTTTAGCGGGGGTTATCAAGAGACCCAGTACTTC. Translated, it gives CASGFFSGGYQETQYF. The chain links TRBV12-5 to TRBJ2-5; TRBD2 aligns across 9 bases. CDR1 LGHNT and CDR2 FRNRAP come from the germline V gene. With V trimmed by 3 bases and J by 2 bases, 7 bases remained unmatched. The CDR3 is 16 amino acids.

V gene TRBV10-3 combines with J gene TRBJ1-2; tentative D call: TRBD1 (6 bases). CDR1 is ENHRY, CDR2 SYGVKD, per germline. This CDR3 has 17 amino acids. Deletions cut 0 bases from V and 4 bases from J, with 18 bases between. CDR3 DNA sequence: TGTGCCATCAGTGAGTCCGGGACAATGGATCTTGCCTATGGCTACACCTTC. Its protein product is CAISESGTMDLAYGYTF.